This T cell receptor beta chain was obtained from a study of blood T cell repertoires in COVID-19. The authors' processing: Amplified reference gene primers provided the basis for estimating nucleated cell counts. Sequencing was performed with immunoSEQ multiplex PCR; in TCRdb, only in-frame clones are kept and a portion is missing. V and J calls plus clone size are reproduced from that table; the DNA served to infer D and trimming. The sample includes roughly 8,300 clones, roughly nine tenths of them seen just once. CDR1 is KGHSH, CDR2 LQKENI, per germline. The CDR3 runs to 16 residues. The germline V and J ends were trimmed by 0 bases and 1 base, with 10 bases remaining between them.

The chain joins TRBV18 to TRBJ1-5, with TRBD1 as a possible D gene (5 bases). The sequencing sample was made of peripheral blood. The receptor was derived from a man aged 60-69 years with acute or convalescent COVID-19. CDR3 coding DNA: TGTGCCAGCTCACCACCGGAAGGGGTAAGCAATCAGCCCCAGCATTTT. Encoded protein: CASSPPEGVSNQPQHF.